The 23 T cell receptor beta chains presented below share a single source sample, sequenced in a study of blood T cell repertoires in COVID-19. The table came from immunoSEQ multiplex PCR; TCRdb's copy has only in-frame clones and leaves some out. Seen here are 35,000 to 50,000 clones, about 79% observed once, and the top ten hold about 25%. Sequencing was done on a sample of peripheral blood. The receptors were sampled from a human donor with acute or convalescent COVID-19. The donor label of this sample is uncertain.

V usage is TRBV5-5 and J usage is TRBJ1-6; 7 bases map to TRBD1. The CDR3 covers 17 residues. V lost 0 bases, J lost 0 bases, and 3 bases stayed unmatched. Germline loops: CDR1 SGHKS, CDR2 YYEKEE (reference sequence). The CDR3 nucleotides read TGTGCCAGCAGCTTGGGACAGGGCAGCTCCTATAATTCACCCCTCCACTTT. This encodes CASSLGQGSSYNSPLHF.

The gene calls are TRBV7-6 and TRBJ2-3; D possibly corresponds to TRBD1 (6 bases). The CDR3 spans 16 residues. Per the germline V gene, CDR1 is SGHVS and CDR2 is FNYEAQ. Trimming cost V 6 bases and J 0 bases, with 16 bases left between them. CDR3 nucleotide sequence: TGTGCCAGCAGTCGGACAGACGTTACTAGCACAGATACGCAGTATTTT. Amino acid sequence: CASSRTDVTSTDTQYF.

This clone was observed a handful of times. V is TRBV7-9 and J is TRBJ2-1; 9 positions agree with TRBD2. The CDR3 runs to 16 residues. Germline V gene data show CDR1 as SEHNR and CDR2 as FQNEAQ (reference sequence). V shed 4 bases and J 7 bases; nucleotides not matched to a gene: 11. CDR3 DNA sequence: TGTGCCAGCAGCTACTTAGCGGGGGCCCTACAGAATGAGCAGTTCTTC. This codes for CASSYLAGALQNEQFF.

The rearrangement joins TRBV7-6 to TRBJ2-3, with 8 bases lining up with TRBD2. Unmatched junction bases numbered 10, after V lost 5 bases and J lost 3 bases. This CDR3 is 16 amino acids long. Germline V gives CDR1 SGHVS, CDR2 FNYEAQ. CDR3 DNA sequence: TGTGCCAGCAGCCTGCTCTCTGGCGGGGGGACAGATACGCAGTATTTT. It specifies CASSLLSGGGTDTQYF.

This clone was found once. This sequence joins TRBV4-1 and TRBJ2-2; 10 bases agree with TRBD1. From germline, CDR1 is MGHRA and CDR2 YSYEKL. The V gene end was trimmed by 1 base and the J gene end by 6 bases; junction bases not matched to a gene: 2. This CDR3 is built from 15 residues. CDR3 DNA sequence: TGCGCCAGCAGCCAAGGAGGGACAGGGGCCGGGGAGCTGTTTTTT. This sequence encodes CASSQGGTGAGELFF.

This rearrangement joins TRBV6-2 or TRBV6-3 to TRBJ2-7; 13 bases line up with TRBD2. After removal of 2 bases from V and 1 base from J, the junction contained 11 bases not matched to a gene. The CDR3 totals 19 residues. In germline, CDR1 is MNHEY, CDR2 SVGEGT. This CDR3 reads CASSYDSGLAGKASYEQYF. CDR3 bases: TGTGCCAGCAGTTACGATTCGGGACTAGCGGGAAAAGCGTCCTACGAGCAGTACTTC.

DNA of the CDR3: TGTGCCAGCAGCACTTTGGGGACAGGGTCAGGGGAGACCCAGTACTTC. This translates into CASSTLGTGSGETQYF. The gene calls are TRBV21-1 and TRBJ2-5; the table's D call of TRBD1 was not tested on the DNA. TRBV21-1 is classified as a pseudogene. This CDR3 is 16 amino acids long.

The sample holds a few counts of this clone. The genes are TRBV18 and TRBJ2-7; D is uncertain. CDR1 and CDR2 from the germline V gene are KGHSH and LQKENI. This CDR3 contains 16 residues. With 2 bases removed from V and 6 bases from J, the gap between germline ends came to 20 bases. CDR3 nucleotide sequence: TGTGCCAGCTCACCAGCGCTAGTGTTGGCAGACTCCGAGCAGTACTTC. It codes for CASSPALVLADSEQYF.

This chain links TRBV11-2 with TRBJ2-2, with 11 bases that match TRBD2. Looked up from germline, CDR1 is SGHAT and CDR2 is FQNNGV. CDR3 length: 15 amino acids. Trimming cost V 4 bases and J 7 bases; bases outside gene matches: 5. The CDR3 sequence is CASSSGTSGIGELFF. CDR3 sequence (DNA): TGTGCCAGCAGCTCCGGGACTAGCGGAATCGGGGAGCTGTTTTTT.

This clone was detected once. This chain uses TRBV7-2 with TRBJ2-3; D is unclear. Germline V gives CDR1 SGHTA, CDR2 FQGNSA. CDR3 length: 15 amino acids. V lost 3 bases, J lost 0 bases, and 10 bases lay in between. CDR3 sequence (DNA): TGTGCCAGCAGCTTTAGCCCTACTAGCACAGATACGCAGTATTTT. Translated: CASSFSPTSTDTQYF.

This clone was detected a few times. The V gene is TRBV9, the J gene TRBJ2-7, with D perhaps matching TRBD2 (7 bases). The CDR3 is made up of 15 amino acids. Germline values: CDR1 SGDLS, CDR2 YYNGEE. The V and J ends lost 0 bases and 4 bases respectively, with 14 bases between them. In DNA, the CDR3 is TGTGCCAGCAGCGTAGGGGGGGGCGCGTGGTACGAGCAGTACTTC. As protein: CASSVGGGAWYEQYF.

This clone has only a few counts. V usage is TRBV19 and J usage is TRBJ1-6; 8 nucleotides match TRBD1. CDR3 length equals 15 residues. Germline values: CDR1 LNHDA, CDR2 SQIVND (reference sequence). After removal of 6 bases from V and 7 bases from J, the junction contained 8 bases not matched to a gene. CDR3 DNA: TGTGCCAGTAGACTTGACAGGGGCGAGAATTCACCCCTCCACTTT. It specifies CASRLDRGENSPLHF. Drawing the rest from reference TRBV19 and TRBJ1-6, the complete variable domain is DGGITQSPKYLFRKEGQNVTLSCEQNLNHDAMYWYRQDPGQGLRLIYYSQIVNDFQKGDIAEGYSVSREKKESFPLTVTSAQKNPTAFYLCASRLDRGENSPLHFGNGTRLTVT.

The CDR3 here is CASSPTDRSYPYEQYF. For the CDR3, the DNA is TGTGCCAGCAGTCCGACAGACAGATCTTATCCCTACGAGCAGTACTTC. The chain uses TRBV28 and TRBJ2-7; D possibly corresponds to TRBD1 (5 bases). Germline values: CDR1 MDHEN, CDR2 SYDVKM. Deletions cut 5 bases from V and 2 bases from J, with 19 bases between. The CDR3 contains 16 residues.

The rearrangement joins TRBV29-1 to TRBJ2-7; unclear D gene. V was pared by 1 base and J by 1 base, with 8 bases between. The CDR3 has 13 amino acids. Germline loops: CDR1 SQVTM, CDR2 ANQGSEA. The CDR3: CSVEAGLSYEQYF. CDR3 DNA sequence: TGCAGCGTTGAAGCCGGGTTGTCCTACGAGCAGTACTTC.

The rearrangement links TRBV28 to TRBJ2-1; 7 bases are shared with TRBD2. Looked up from germline, CDR1 is MDHEN and CDR2 is SYDVKM. V dropped 8 bases and J dropped 8; count of bases not matched to a gene: 12. The CDR3 has 14 amino acids. DNA for the CDR3: TGTGCCAGCCTGATGGGGGGGAGTTGGGATGAGCAGTTCTTC. Amino acid sequence: CASLMGGSWDEQFF.

The CDR3 protein is CASSPPSETQYF. Here the CDR3 DNA reads TGTGCCAGCAGCCCCCCTTCGGAGACCCAGTACTTC. The genes are TRBV4-2 and TRBJ2-5; D is uncertain. The CDR3 is 12 amino acids. CDR1 and CDR2 (germline): LGHNA, YNFKEQ. The V and J ends lost 4 bases and 5 bases respectively, with 8 bases between them.

The rearrangement joins TRBV10-3 to TRBJ2-4; 7 positions agree with TRBD2. Germline V gene lookup returns CDR1 ENHRY and CDR2 SYGVKD. The CDR3 loop spans 16 amino acids. V gave up 0 bases and J gave up 5 bases; unmatched junction bases: 7. The CDR3 coding sequence is TGTGCCATCAGTGAGTCGAGGGAGGGAAGGGAAAACATTCAGTACTTC. Its translation: CAISESREGRENIQYF.

V gene TRBV6-6 combines with J gene TRBJ1-5, with D hard to call. The V gene's germline CDR1 is MNHNY and CDR2 SVGAGI (reference sequence). V gave up 5 bases and J gave up 3 bases, with 17 bases separating them. This CDR3 is 16 amino acids long. This CDR3 reads CASSPPSGRDNQPQHF. CDR3 DNA: TGTGCCAGCAGTCCCCCGTCGGGGAGAGACAATCAGCCCCAGCATTTT.

This clone was detected only once. This chain links TRBV6-1 with TRBJ2-2; 7 nucleotides match TRBD2. Germline values: CDR1 MNHNS, CDR2 SASEGT. The CDR3 sequence is 15 residues long. Trimming at V came to 3 bases and at J to 6 bases, leaving 7 bases not matched to a gene. Written as DNA, the CDR3 is TGTGCCAGCAGTGAGACTAGCCCAAACCCCGGGGAGCTGTTTTTT. Translated, it gives CASSETSPNPGELFF.

The chain employs TRBV28 and TRBJ2-7, with 8 bases matching TRBD2. The germline V gene has CDR1 MDHEN and CDR2 SYDVKM. The junction had 16 bases not matched to a gene; V was cut back by 2 bases and J by 1 base. This CDR3 is built from 19 residues. The CDR3 coding sequence is TGTGCCAGCAGTTTAGTTGCTAGCGGGTTAAAATTATATTCCTACGAGCAGTACTTC. This gives the protein CASSLVASGLKLYSYEQYF.

V and J are TRBV6-1 and TRBJ2-7, with D unclear. From germline, CDR1 is MNHNS and CDR2 SASEGT. This CDR3 comprises 14 residues. Trimming removed 2 bases at V and 2 bases at J, with 10 bases between. CDR3 nucleotide sequence: TGTGCCAGCAGTGAAAGGCCAGGCACCTACGAGCAGTACTTC. The encoded protein is CASSERPGTYEQYF.

The CDR3 sequence is CASSQTGGLAGEEQYF. The CDR3 DNA sequence: TGTGCCAGCAGCCAAACCGGGGGACTAGCGGGAGAGGAGCAGTACTTC. The rearrangement joins TRBV4-2 to TRBJ2-7, with 14 bases lining up with TRBD2. The CDR3 extends over 16 amino acids. With 2 bases clipped from V and 7 bases from J, the junction kept 7 bases outside the gene matches. Looked up from germline, CDR1 is LGHNA and CDR2 is YNFKEQ.

Comment on this clone: An end of the junction does not agree with germline; a read error may underlie this. The chain links TRBV7-7 to TRBJ2-5, with TRBD1 identical over 7 bases. In germline, CDR1 is SSHAT, CDR2 FNYEAQ (reference sequence). The CDR3 consists of 15 residues. DNA for the CDR3: TGTGCTAGCAGCTTAGAGTTTACAGGGGTTGAGACCCAGTACTTC. Translated, it gives CASSLEFTGVETQYF.